Below, 28 T cell receptor beta chains from the same sample are listed, as sequenced in a study of blood T cell repertoires in COVID-19 (dated by TCRdb to the early 2020s). Library prep was done by the immunoSEQ multiplex PCR assay. The table comes from immuneACCESS by way of TCRdb, which keeps in-frame sequences with V and J called. Part of the clones is missing from these tables; in studies checked, under half for an unresolved V gene and the rest for unknown reasons. In all, the sample holds tens of thousands of clones, and about 80% of those were seen once. The ten largest clones represent less than 8% of the sample. The sequenced sample was peripheral blood. The source of these receptors is a young man with COVID-19, enrolled during active disease.

This chain joins TRBV11-3 and TRBJ1-6; 8 bases are shared with TRBD1. Germline loops: CDR1 SGHNT, CDR2 YENEEA. The CDR3 runs 15 residues. The V and J ends lost 4 bases and 8 bases, in that order; junction bases with no gene match: 7. The CDR3 DNA follows: TGTGCCAGCAGCTCTGGGACAGGTTCCGATTCACCCCTCCACTTT. This codes for CASSSGTGSDSPLHF.

CDR3 amino acids: CASSRTGPDTEAFF. For the CDR3, the DNA is TGCGCCAGCAGCCGGACAGGGCCGGACACTGAAGCTTTCTTT. J is TRBJ1-1 and V is TRBV5-1; 8 bases agree with TRBD1. CDR1 SGHRS and CDR2 YFSETQ come from the germline V gene. The CDR3 length is 14 residues. Unmatched junction bases numbered 5, after V lost 4 bases and J lost 3 bases.

J is TRBJ1-2 and V is TRBV19; TRBD1 is a possible D gene (5 bases). V was clipped by 3 bases and J by 8 bases, with 13 bases between them. Germline V gene sequence: CDR1 LNHDA, CDR2 SQIVND (reference sequence). The length of the CDR3 is 13 residues. The CDR3 is CASSIAGVNGYTF. In DNA form, the CDR3 reads TGTGCCAGTAGTATTGCGGGGGTGAACGGCTACACCTTC.

The genes are TRBV25-1 and TRBJ2-3, with TRBD1 as a possible D gene (6 bases). V lost 4 bases and J 0 bases, leaving 14 bases between the germline ends. Germline values: CDR1 MGHDK, CDR2 SYGVNS. This CDR3 contains 16 residues. The CDR3 region has the DNA TGTGCCAGCAGTGTAGGGACACTGACTAGCACAGATACGCAGTATTTT. Translated, it gives CASSVGTLTSTDTQYF.

This clone was seen a single time. The chain uses TRBV19 and TRBJ2-5; 14 bases are shared with TRBD2. The CDR3 is 15 residues long. Germline loops: CDR1 LNHDA, CDR2 SQIVND (reference sequence). J lost 4 bases, V lost 5 bases, and 3 bases had no gene match. The CDR3 is CASSAGTSGRETQYF. The DNA of the CDR3 is TGTGCCAGTAGTGCCGGGACTAGCGGGAGAGAGACCCAGTACTTC.

CDR3 sequence reads: CATSDHETGTGNNQPQHF. The CDR3 DNA sequence: TGTGCCACCAGTGATCATGAGACCGGGACAGGGAACAATCAGCCCCAGCATTTT. The V gene is TRBV24-1, the J gene TRBJ1-5; 9 bases agree with TRBD1. Germline V gene sequence: CDR1 KGHDR, CDR2 SFDVKD. The V and J ends lost 3 bases and 3 bases, in that order; junction bases with no gene match: 11. This CDR3 has 18 amino acids.

The chain joins TRBV4-3 to TRBJ1-3, with D possibly matching TRBD1 (5 bases). The CDR3 has 14 amino acids. The V gene lost 1 base and the J gene lost 6 bases, with 10 bases spanning the gap. The V gene's germline CDR1 is LGHNA and CDR2 YSLEER. As DNA, the CDR3 is TGCGCCAGCAGCCAAGTCCAGGGAATAAACACCATATATTTT. It translates to CASSQVQGINTIYF.

The chain has TRBV2 and TRBJ2-3, with D maybe TRBD1 (6 bases). CDR3 size: 15 residues. Germline CDR1 reads SNHLY; CDR2 reads FYNNEI. The ends were cut back, 6 bases at V and 7 bases at J, with 20 bases in the middle. CDR3 coding DNA: TGTGCCAGCAGAGCAGAACAGGGAGTTATCCATACGCAGTATTTT. Its translation: CASRAEQGVIHTQYF.

The chain employs TRBV28 and TRBJ2-7; 7 bases are shared with TRBD2. The germline V gene encodes CDR1 MDHEN and CDR2 SYDVKM. The CDR3 is 14 residues long. With 5 bases clipped from V and 3 bases from J, the junction kept 7 bases outside the gene matches. CDR3 sequence reads: CASSPSGEGYEQYF. CDR3 DNA: TGTGCCAGCAGTCCCTCGGGGGAGGGCTACGAGCAGTACTTC.

The chain combines TRBV7-9 with TRBJ2-1; TRBD1 agrees at 9 bases. Looked up from germline, CDR1 is SEHNR and CDR2 is FQNEAQ (reference sequence). Trimming took 9 bases from V and 8 from J; bases not matched to a gene: 8. The CDR3 length is 13 residues. CDR3 amino acids: CASGTGFHDEQFF. Written as DNA, the CDR3 is TGTGCCAGTGGGACAGGGTTCCACGATGAGCAGTTCTTC.

The J gene is TRBJ1-1, the V gene TRBV5-8; tentative D call: TRBD1 (5 bases). There are 11 residues in the CDR3. Looked up from germline, CDR1 is SGHTS and CDR2 is YDEGEE. The germline V and J ends were trimmed by 0 bases and 11 bases, with 8 bases remaining between them. CDR3 DNA sequence: TGTGCCAGCAGCTTGGACGGGGGTGCTTTCTTT. Translated, it gives CASSLDGGAFF. Based on the CDR3 plus reference TRBV5-8 and TRBJ1-1, the full variable domain is EAGVTQSPTHLIKTRGQQATLRCSPISGHTSVYWYQQALGLGLQFLLWYDEGEERNRGNFPPRFSGRQFPNYSSELNVNALELEDSALYLCASSLDGGAFFGQGTRLTVV.

The V and J genes are TRBV7-8 and TRBJ1-5; maybe TRBD1 (5 bases). Germline values: CDR1 SGHVS, CDR2 FQNEAQ. The CDR3 extends over 12 amino acids. Deletions cut 4 bases from V and 9 bases from J, with 10 bases between. DNA of the CDR3: TGTGCCAGCAGCTCCAGGGTTCTGCCCCAGCATTTT. This gives the protein CASSSRVLPQHF. Drawing the rest from reference TRBV7-8 and TRBJ1-5, the complete variable domain is GAGVSQSPRYKVAKRGQDVALRCDPISGHVSLFWYQQALGQGPEFLTYFQNEAQLDKSGLPSDRFFAERPEGSVSTLKIQRTQQEDSAVYLCASSSRVLPQHFGDGTRLSIL.

V and J are TRBV6-5 and TRBJ2-1; possibly TRBD1 for D (5 bases). V was pared by 2 bases and J by 4 bases, with 12 bases between. CDR3 length: 15 amino acids. Germline CDR1 MNHEY, CDR2 SVGAGI. The CDR3 spells CASSYGQGSYNEQFF. CDR3 DNA: TGTGCCAGCAGTTACGGCCAGGGAAGTTACAATGAGCAGTTCTTC.

This chain connects TRBV28 to TRBJ1-4; 9 positions match TRBD1. Germline trimming cut 6 bases from V and 9 bases from J; bases unmatched to any gene: 14. The length of the CDR3 is 16 residues. In germline, CDR1 is MDHEN, CDR2 SYDVKM. The CDR3 spells CASSPTSQGAGKKLFF. CDR3 coding DNA: TGTGCCAGCAGCCCCACATCACAGGGGGCGGGAAAAAAACTGTTTTTT.

The V and J genes are TRBV21-1 and TRBJ1-1. TRBV21-1 is assigned pseudogene status. The CDR3 is 19 amino acids. CDR3 sequence reads: CASSKDKALASVRDTEAFF. The CDR3 DNA follows: TGTGCCAGCAGCAAAGATAAGGCGCTAGCCTCGGTCCGGGACACTGAAGCTTTCTTT.

This clone has just one count. The chain has TRBV14 and TRBJ2-3; D may be TRBD2 (6 bases). CDR1 and CDR2 from the germline V gene are SGHDN and FVKESK. The CDR3 is made up of 19 amino acids. V was trimmed by 2 bases and J by 5 bases, leaving 26 bases between them. Written as DNA, the CDR3 is TGTGCCAGCAGCCAAAAACACGGTGGGCTCTCCTTGGGGGGAGATACGCAGTATTTT. This codes for CASSQKHGGLSLGGDTQYF.

This chain joins TRBV2 and TRBJ1-5; possible D gene TRBD1, 6 bases. V was trimmed by 2 bases and J by 5 bases, leaving 13 bases between them. Germline CDR1 SNHLY, CDR2 FYNNEI. This CDR3 has 15 amino acids. The CDR3 DNA is TGTGCCAGCAGTGAATCCAGGGGAAGAGATCAGCCCCAGCATTTT. Its protein is CASSESRGRDQPQHF.

The sample holds one count of this clone. V usage is TRBV10-1 and J usage is TRBJ1-2; no reliable D call. The CDR3 contains 13 residues. Germline CDR1 is WNHNN and CDR2 is SYGVQD (reference sequence). The V end lost 6 bases, the J end lost 8 bases, and 16 bases lay between the germline ends. The CDR3, as DNA: TGCGCCAGCAGCGAGACACCTCGCGGGGGCTACACCTTC. Translating gives CASSETPRGGYTF.

J is TRBJ1-2 and V is TRBV11-2; D ambiguous. The V gene's germline CDR1 is SGHAT and CDR2 FQNNGV. CDR3 size: 14 residues. V lost 1 base to trimming and J lost 0 bases, with 6 bases between them. The CDR3 loop reads CASSLGGANYGYTF. CDR3 bases: TGTGCCAGCAGCTTAGGGGGAGCTAACTATGGCTACACCTTC. The complete variable domain, with remaining parts taken from reference TRBV11-2 and TRBJ1-2, reads EAGVAQSPRYKIIEKRQSVAFWCNPISGHATLYWYQQILGQGPKLLIQFQNNGVVDDSQLPKDRFSAERLKGVDSTLKIQPAKLEDSAVYLCASSLGGANYGYTFGSGTRLTVV.

V and J are TRBV7-3 and TRBJ2-3, with D possibly TRBD2 on 5 matching bases. Trimming removed 5 bases at V and 2 bases at J, with 17 bases between. Germline loops: CDR1 SGHTA, CDR2 FQGTGA. The length of the CDR3 is 16 residues. CDR3 region: CASSLVPGGPTDTQYF. Here the CDR3 DNA reads TGTGCCAGCAGCCTCGTGCCAGGAGGCCCCACAGATACGCAGTATTTT.

The V and J genes are TRBV29-1 and TRBJ1-5, with 12 bases aligning to TRBD1. The CDR3 is made up of 13 amino acids. Losses at the gene ends were 5 bases for V and 9 bases for J; bases not matched to a gene: 5. Germline CDR1 SQVTM, CDR2 ANQGSEA. The CDR3 here is CSVSGTGGRPQHF. The CDR3 DNA is TGCAGCGTTTCCGGGACAGGGGGCCGGCCCCAGCATTTT.

The chain has TRBV19 and TRBJ1-5; 8 nucleotides match TRBD1. Germline CDR1 reads LNHDA; CDR2 reads SQIVND (reference sequence). V shed 3 bases, J shed 1 base, and the junction held 14 bases outside the gene matches. The CDR3 is made up of 19 amino acids. In DNA, the CDR3 is TGTGCCAGTAGTATTGCAGACAGGGGAAGGGGGTTAAGCAATCAGCCCCAGCATTTT. Amino acids: CASSIADRGRGLSNQPQHF.

This sequence joins TRBV20-1 and TRBJ2-1, with TRBD2 matching 11 bases. Per germline, CDR1 DFQATT and CDR2 SNEGSKA (reference sequence). Trimming at V came to 3 bases and at J to 7 bases, leaving 5 bases not matched to a gene. The CDR3 is made up of 14 amino acids. The CDR3 spells CSASRLAGGNEQFF. The CDR3 coding sequence is TGCAGTGCTAGTCGGCTAGCGGGAGGAAATGAGCAGTTCTTC.

This chain joins TRBV5-1 and TRBJ1-2; D is ambiguous. V lost 4 bases, J lost 4 bases, and 8 bases lay in between. The CDR3 has 12 residues. Germline V gene lookup returns CDR1 SGHRS and CDR2 YFSETQ. CDR3 residues: CASSRESYGYTF. DNA of the CDR3: TGCGCCAGCAGCCGGGAAAGCTATGGCTACACCTTC.

A word on this clone: The same CDR3 is also encoded by other DNA sequences in this sample. The chain employs TRBV7-2 and TRBJ1-1; no reliable D call. The V gene lost 1 base and the J gene lost 1 base, with 4 bases spanning the gap. Germline CDR1 reads SGHTA; CDR2 reads FQGNSA. The CDR3 contains 13 residues. CDR3 loop: CASSLGQNTEAFF. CDR3 coding DNA: TGTGCCAGCAGCTTAGGACAGAACACTGAAGCTTTCTTT.

This clone was counted once. The V and J genes are TRBV11-2 and TRBJ1-1; no clear D. CDR1 and CDR2 from the germline V gene are SGHAT and FQNNGV. The CDR3 contains 13 residues. Trimming took 2 bases from V and 1 from J, leaving 5 bases between them. In nucleotides, the CDR3 is TGTGCCAGCAGCTTATTCAAGAACACTGAAGCTTTCTTT. Translated: CASSLFKNTEAFF.

This chain connects TRBV19 to TRBJ2-2, with D uncertain. Germline CDR1 LNHDA, CDR2 SQIVND (reference sequence). V dropped 3 bases and J dropped 5 bases, with 10 bases sitting between them. This CDR3 contains 14 residues. The CDR3 here is CASSIVSYTGELFF. CDR3 in DNA: TGTGCCAGTAGTATTGTCAGTTATACCGGGGAGCTGTTTTTT.

The CDR3 nucleotides read TGTGCCTGGAGTGTACTTGGCCCGGGGACGCAGTATTTT. The encoded protein is CAWSVLGPGTQYF. The rearrangement joins TRBV30 to TRBJ2-3; a possible D gene is TRBD2 (5 bases). The CDR3 consists of 13 residues. Trimming removed 0 bases at V and 9 bases at J, with 13 bases between. Germline V gene sequence: CDR1 GTSNPN, CDR2 SVGIG (reference sequence).